A single sample gave rise to the 10 T cell receptor beta chains below, sequenced in a study of blood T cell repertoires in COVID-19. Generated by immunoSEQ multiplex PCR, the TCRdb table keeps only in-frame clones and is missing some. The sample has about 100,000 clones; over 85% are singletons. Sequencing input: peripheral blood. The receptors originated from a man in his 70s with acute or convalescent COVID-19.

In this sample, this clone turned up once. This chain joins TRBV7-9 and TRBJ1-2; D is uncertain. Trimming pared 2 bases from V and 5 bases from J, leaving 6 bases between. The CDR3 consists of 12 residues. Germline V gives CDR1 SEHNR, CDR2 FQNEAQ (reference sequence). DNA for the CDR3: TGTGCCAGCAGCTTAAACAATTATGGCTACACCTTC. It codes for CASSLNNYGYTF.

The chain recombines TRBV10-3 with TRBJ1-1; D might be TRBD1 (5 bases). CDR3 size: 13 residues. Germline lookup yields CDR1 ENHRY and CDR2 SYGVKD. V gave up 2 bases and J gave up 1 base, with 5 bases separating them. The CDR3: CAISERGNTEAFF. For the CDR3, the DNA is TGTGCCATCAGTGAGAGGGGGAACACTGAAGCTTTCTTT.

The CDR3 sequence: CASSTDTNYGYTF. The CDR3 DNA reads TGTGCCAGTAGCACCGACACGAACTATGGCTACACCTTC. The rearrangement uses TRBV19 and TRBJ1-2; D not certain. This CDR3 is built from 13 residues. CDR1 and CDR2 from the germline V gene are LNHDA and SQIVND (reference sequence). Trimming took 6 bases from V and 2 from J, leaving 10 bases between them. Variable domain in full (rest from reference TRBV19 and TRBJ1-2): DGGITQSPKYLFRKEGQNVTLSCEQNLNHDAMYWYRQDPGQGLRLIYYSQIVNDFQKGDIAEGYSVSREKKESFPLTVTSAQKNPTAFYLCASSTDTNYGYTFGSGTRLTVV.

V and J are TRBV7-2 and TRBJ2-5; 7 bases line up with TRBD1. The CDR3 is made up of 13 amino acids. V was clipped by 4 bases and J by 5 bases; unmatched bases: 4. The V gene's germline CDR1 is SGHTA and CDR2 FQGNSA. CDR3 in amino acids: CASSSQGQETQYF. CDR3 DNA sequence: TGTGCCAGCAGCTCACAGGGGCAGGAGACCCAGTACTTC.

The genes are TRBV30 and TRBJ1-2, with TRBD1 as a possible D gene (6 bases). Trimming stripped 4 bases from V and 5 bases from J, with 17 bases between. This CDR3 spans 14 amino acids. CDR1 is GTSNPN and CDR2 is SVGIG in the germline V gene (reference sequence). DNA for the CDR3: TGTGCCTGGAAGGACCAGGGGTTTGTGTATGGCTACACCTTC. The encoded protein is CAWKDQGFVYGYTF.

The rearrangement uses TRBV7-2 and TRBJ1-6; no reliable D call. Germline CDR1 is SGHTA and CDR2 is FQGNSA. The CDR3 has 16 amino acids. With 5 bases removed from V and 3 bases from J, the gap between germline ends came to 14 bases. CDR3 protein: CASSQLANSYNSPLHF. The CDR3 DNA reads TGTGCCAGCAGCCAGTTGGCCAACAGCTATAATTCACCCCTCCACTTT.

The rearrangement links TRBV2 to TRBJ2-7; a weak D match, TRBD1 (7 bases). This CDR3 is 12 amino acids long. V was clipped by 6 bases and J by 7 bases, with 13 bases between them. Germline CDR1 and CDR2: SNHLY and FYNNEI. CDR3 loop: CASREGAREQYF. The CDR3 DNA follows: TGTGCCAGCAGGGAGGGGGCGAGGGAGCAGTACTTC.

The genes are TRBV6-5 and TRBJ1-1; D not certain. Deletions cut 6 bases from V and 4 bases from J, with 9 bases between. CDR1 is MNHEY, CDR2 SVGAGI, per germline. The CDR3 loop spans 12 amino acids. The CDR3 spells CASRSLRTEAFF. CDR3 nucleotides: TGTGCCAGCAGATCTCTGCGCACTGAAGCTTTCTTT.

The V gene is TRBV18, the J gene TRBJ2-1; D is perhaps TRBD2 (5 bases). V was shortened by 5 bases and J by 10 bases, with 9 bases between the two germline ends. The CDR3 consists of 11 residues. Germline V gives CDR1 KGHSH, CDR2 LQKENI. CDR3: CASSSGYEQFF. CDR3 DNA sequence: TGTGCCAGCTCATCGGGGTACGAGCAGTTCTTC. Looking up the rest from reference TRBV18 and TRBJ2-1 gives the full variable domain: NAGVMQNPRHLVRRRGQEARLRCSPMKGHSHVYWYRQLPEEGLKFMVYLQKENIIDESGMPKERFSAEFPKEGPSILRIQQVVRGDSAAYFCASSSGYEQFFGPGTRLTVL.

The gene calls are TRBV7-9 and TRBJ1-1; D uncertain. Trimming stripped 2 bases from V and 0 bases from J, with 4 bases between. CDR1 and CDR2 from the germline V gene are SEHNR and FQNEAQ (reference sequence). The CDR3 extends over 13 amino acids. The CDR3 spells CASSLILNTEAFF. Here the CDR3 DNA reads TGTGCCAGCAGCTTAATATTGAACACTGAAGCTTTCTTT.